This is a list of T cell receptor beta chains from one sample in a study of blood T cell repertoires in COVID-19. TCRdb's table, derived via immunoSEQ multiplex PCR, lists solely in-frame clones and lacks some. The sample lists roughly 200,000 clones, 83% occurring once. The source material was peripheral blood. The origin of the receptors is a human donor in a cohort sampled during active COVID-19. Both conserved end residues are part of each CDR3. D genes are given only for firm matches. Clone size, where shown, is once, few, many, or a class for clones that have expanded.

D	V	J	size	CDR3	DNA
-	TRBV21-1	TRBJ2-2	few	CASSKARDRETGELFF	TGTGCCAGCAGCAAAGCGCGGGACAGGGAAACCGGGGAGCTGTTTTTT
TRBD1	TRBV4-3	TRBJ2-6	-	CASSPSTGALSGANVLTF	TGCGCCAGCAGCCCCTCCACAGGGGCACTCTCTGGGGCCAACGTCCTGACTTTC
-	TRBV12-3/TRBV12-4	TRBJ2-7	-	CASSLRGIYEQYF	TGTGCCAGCAGTTTGCGGGGCATCTACGAGCAGTACTTC
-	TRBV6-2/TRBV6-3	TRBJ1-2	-	CASSYGTGSDGYTF	TGTGCCAGCAGTTACGGTACGGGGTCGGATGGCTACACCTTC
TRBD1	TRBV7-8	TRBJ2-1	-	CASSNFYGTGRNEQFF	TGTGCCAGCAGCAATTTTTACGGGACAGGGCGCAATGAGCAGTTCTTC
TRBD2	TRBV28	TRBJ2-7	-	CASSPAGGSYEQYF	TGTGCCAGCAGTCCAGCGGGAGGCTCCTACGAGCAGTACTTC
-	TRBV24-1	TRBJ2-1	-	CATSDGRGFSYNEQFF	TGTGCCACCAGTGATGGAAGGGGCTTCTCCTACAATGAGCAGTTCTTC
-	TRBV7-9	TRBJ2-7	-	CASSWKGYEQYF	TGTGCCAGCAGCTGGAAGGGGTACGAGCAGTACTTC
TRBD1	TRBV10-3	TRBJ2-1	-	CAINAGTGVGGEQFF	TGTGCCATCAACGCCGGGACAGGTGTCGGTGGTGAGCAGTTCTTC
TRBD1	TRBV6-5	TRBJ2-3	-	CATKLGTATDTQYF	TGTGCCACCAAACTCGGGACAGCAACAGATACGCAGTATTTT
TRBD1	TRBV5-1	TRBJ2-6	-	CASSLLQGAGGANVLTF	TGCGCCAGCAGCCTACTACAGGGGGCAGGAGGGGCCAACGTCCTGACTTTC
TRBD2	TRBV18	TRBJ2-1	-	CASSPPRLAGGLNNEQFF	TGTGCCAGCTCACCTCCTCGGCTAGCGGGGGGACTTAACAATGAGCAGTTCTTC
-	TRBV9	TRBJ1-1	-	CASSVGGTEAFF	TGTGCCAGCAGCGTTGGGGGGACTGAAGCTTTCTTT
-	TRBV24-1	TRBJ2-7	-	CATSDSRVRYEQYF	TGTGCCACCAGTGATTCCAGGGTCCGATACGAGCAGTACTTC
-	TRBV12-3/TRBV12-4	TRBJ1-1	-	CASSFPSGTEAFF	TGTGCCAGCAGTTTCCCGTCAGGGACTGAAGCTTTCTTT